This entry concerns a single TCR beta chain. Its specificity is unknown. The sample is drawn from a study of PD-1 blockade in mismatch repair-deficient tumors. On the study more broadly: Enrolled about 2013-2017, patients had progressing, pretreated mismatch repair-deficient cancers of over nine types. Findings of the study overall: After pembrolizumab, tumor-resident clones rose rapidly, then generally contracted before radiologic responses.

V dropped 4 bases and J dropped 5; count of bases not matched to a gene: 6. CDR1 SGHDT and CDR2 YYEEEE come from the germline V gene. The CDR3 spans 14 residues. PCR or immunohistochemistry showed mismatch repair deficiency in every enrolled patient. TCRs were sequenced from a few patients responding to pembrolizumab. Measured with immunoSEQ multiplex PCR; TCRdb has only the in-frame clones, and not every one. The data contain about 34,000 clones, 65% to 85% of them singletons. This chain joins TRBV5-6 and TRBJ2-4; 7 nucleotides agree with TRBD2. Sequenced here: PBMCs, sampled around 6 weeks after starting pembrolizumab. The origin of this receptor is an adult with mismatch repair-deficient cancer. Here the CDR3 DNA reads TGTGCCAGCAGCCGAATAGCGGGCCAAAACATTCAGTACTTC. This codes for CASSRIAGQNIQYF.